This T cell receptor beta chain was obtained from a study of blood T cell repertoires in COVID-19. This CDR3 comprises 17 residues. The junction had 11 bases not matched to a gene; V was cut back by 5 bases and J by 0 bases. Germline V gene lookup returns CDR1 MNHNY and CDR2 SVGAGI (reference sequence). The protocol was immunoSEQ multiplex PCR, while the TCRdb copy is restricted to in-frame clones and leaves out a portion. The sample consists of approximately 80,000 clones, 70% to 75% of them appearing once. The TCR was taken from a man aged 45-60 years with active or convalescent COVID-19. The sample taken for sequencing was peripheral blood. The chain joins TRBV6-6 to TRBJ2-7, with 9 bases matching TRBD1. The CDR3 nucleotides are TGTGCCAGCAGTCAAAATTCCGGGACAGGGAACTCCTACGAGCAGTACTTC. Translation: CASSQNSGTGNSYEQYF.